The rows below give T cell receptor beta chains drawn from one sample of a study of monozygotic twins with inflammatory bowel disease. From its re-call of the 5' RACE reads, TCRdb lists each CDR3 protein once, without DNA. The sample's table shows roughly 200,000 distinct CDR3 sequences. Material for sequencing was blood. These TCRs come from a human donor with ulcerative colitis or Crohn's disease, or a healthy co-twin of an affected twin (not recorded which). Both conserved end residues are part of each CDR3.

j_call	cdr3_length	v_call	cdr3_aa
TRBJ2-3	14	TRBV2	CASRVDVGADTQYF
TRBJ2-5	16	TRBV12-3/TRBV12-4	CASSLAPGTSGQTQYF
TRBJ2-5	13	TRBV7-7	CASSQGQDGAQYF
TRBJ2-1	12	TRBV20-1	CSAKGGRNEQFF
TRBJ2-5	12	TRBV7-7	CASSLNLGTQYF
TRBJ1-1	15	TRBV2	CASVGIDRTNTEAFF
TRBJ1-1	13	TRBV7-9	CASSFGQTAEAFF
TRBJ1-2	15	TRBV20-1	CSALTWTGMDYGYTF
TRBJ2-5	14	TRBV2	CASSEAAGPWDQYF
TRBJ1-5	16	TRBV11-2	CASSLMAGNSNQPQHF
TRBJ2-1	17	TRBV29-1	CSVDDVGSPTPYNEQFF
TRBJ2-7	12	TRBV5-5	CASSLLMSEQYF
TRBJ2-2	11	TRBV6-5	CASAGAGELFF
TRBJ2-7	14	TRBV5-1	CASSLGGLAYEQYF
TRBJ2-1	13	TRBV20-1	CSAGTRYYNEQFF
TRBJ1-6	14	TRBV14	CASSQGTANSPLHF
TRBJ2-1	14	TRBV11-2	CASSRTSGGIEQFF
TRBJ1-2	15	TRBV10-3	CAISDGGQSFYGYTF
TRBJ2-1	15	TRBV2	CASSEEASPYNEQFF
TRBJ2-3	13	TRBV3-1	CASSQVVADTQYF
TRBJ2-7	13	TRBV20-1	CSAKRTEYYEQYF
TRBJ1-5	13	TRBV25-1	CASSGQVNQPQHF
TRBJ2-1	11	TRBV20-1	CSVQSYNEQFF
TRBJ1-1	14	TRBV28	CASSVGQTNTEAFF
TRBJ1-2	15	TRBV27	CASSTRSPHVHGYTF
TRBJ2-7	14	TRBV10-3	CAIRTGTGSYEQYF
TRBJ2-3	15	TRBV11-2	CASSTSSGGTDTQYF
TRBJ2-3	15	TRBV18	CASSPRVRSTDTQYF
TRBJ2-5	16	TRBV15	CATSRDGRVHGETQYF
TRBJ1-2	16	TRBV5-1	CASSLAGGTSNYGYTF
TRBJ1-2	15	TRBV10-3	CAISESRGVDYGYTF
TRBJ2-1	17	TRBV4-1	CASSRTSGGASYNEQFF
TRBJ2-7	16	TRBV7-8	CASSSGKRTGTYEQYF
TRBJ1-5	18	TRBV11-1	CASSLEGHDPTGSQPQHF
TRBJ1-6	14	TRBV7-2	CASSLESPGWPLHF
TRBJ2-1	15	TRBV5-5	CASWVGSGSYNEQFF
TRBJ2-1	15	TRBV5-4	CASSLGREALNEQFF
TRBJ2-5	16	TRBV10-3	CAIRPGTGWMRETQYF
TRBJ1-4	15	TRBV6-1	CASSHQGATNEKLFF
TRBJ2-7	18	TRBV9	CASSVAPTTSGAAYEQYF
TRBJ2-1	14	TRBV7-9	CASSLVNRGGEQFF
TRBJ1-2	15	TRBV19	CASSVRRDMNYGYTF
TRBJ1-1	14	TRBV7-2	CASSPGGWGTEAFF
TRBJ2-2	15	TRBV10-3	CAISDDRAYTGELFF
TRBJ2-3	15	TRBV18	CASSPPLARTDTQYF
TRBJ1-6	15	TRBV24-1	CATRAFLRSHSPLHF